A selection of T cell receptor beta chains follows, all from one sample in a study of blood T cell repertoires in COVID-19. Generated by immunoSEQ multiplex PCR, the TCRdb table keeps only in-frame clones and is missing some. The sample includes roughly 400,000 clones, around 90% seen only once; the top ten take about 0.63%. Sequenced material: PBMCs or T cells enriched from blood (not recorded which). The receptors stem from a man younger than 35 who had recovered from COVID-19. Each CDR3 is given with its conserved first and last residue. The D gene is left open where the match is weak. Clone sizes are given selectively: once, few, many, or a class where the clone is expanded.

TRBV27,TRBD2,NA,TRBJ2-7,TGTGCCAGCAGTTTACGGCTAGCGGGAGCCTACGAGCAGTACTTC,CASSLRLAGAYEQYF
TRBV5-5,TRBD1,NA,TRBJ1-3,TGTGCCAGCAGCTTGACCAGGGGGCCTGGAAACACCATATATTTT,CASSLTRGPGNTIYF
TRBV11-2,TRBD1,NA,TRBJ2-1,TGTGCCAGCAGCTTGGGACAGATGAATAATGAGCAGTTCTTC,CASSLGQMNNEQFF
TRBV3-1/TRBV3-2,TRBD1,NA,TRBJ1-3,TGTGCCAGCAGCCAAGTAGGTCAGGGGGTCGGAAACACCATATATTTT,CASSQVGQGVGNTIYF
TRBV24-1,NA,NA,TRBJ2-3,TGTGCCACCAGTGGGGCAGGGTCGTTCGCAGATACGCAGTATTTT,CATSGAGSFADTQYF
TRBV7-9,NA,NA,TRBJ1-1,TGTGCCAGCAGCTTAGTACCGAGGAACACTGAAGCTTTCTTT,CASSLVPRNTEAFF
TRBV6-4,NA,few,TRBJ1-1,TGTGCCAGCAGTGAGGGGGCGGGGAACACTGAAGCTTTCTTT,CASSEGAGNTEAFF
TRBV11-1,NA,NA,TRBJ1-6,TGTGCCAGCAGCTCCGGACGGGTAGGGGCGGTGACCCTCCACTTT,CASSSGRVGAVTLHF
TRBV12-3/TRBV12-4,NA,NA,TRBJ1-2,TGTGCCAGCACCCGGACGCGGGACGGCTACACCTTC,CASTRTRDGYTF
TRBV18,NA,NA,TRBJ2-7,TGTGCCAGCTCACCTTCGACAGTGGGCTACGAGCAGTACTTC,CASSPSTVGYEQYF
TRBV27,NA,NA,TRBJ1-1,TGTGCCAGCAGTTGGCGGGGGCGGAACACTGAAGCTTTCTTT,CASSWRGRNTEAFF
TRBV19,TRBD1,NA,TRBJ1-5,TGTGCCAGTAGGGTGGACAGGATTATCAATCAGCCCCAGCATTTT,CASRVDRIINQPQHF
TRBV3-1/TRBV3-2,NA,NA,TRBJ1-6,TGTGCCAGCAGCCAAGTAGGGGTAGATTCACCCCTCCACTTT,CASSQVGVDSPLHF
TRBV27,TRBD1,NA,TRBJ1-1,TGTGCCAGCAGTTTTTTCTACAGGGGGCGGGCGAACACTGAAGCTTTCTTT,CASSFFYRGRANTEAFF
TRBV11-3,NA,NA,TRBJ2-2,TGTGCCAGCAGCTTAGCTAGCGATTACACCGGGGAGCTGTTTTTT,CASSLASDYTGELFF
TRBV11-2,TRBD1,NA,TRBJ2-1,TGTGCCAGCGAGGACAGGGCCAAACACAATGAGCAGTTCTTC,CASEDRAKHNEQFF
TRBV5-4,TRBD2,NA,TRBJ2-7,TGTGCCTTTTTAGCGGGAGGCCTCTCCTACGAGCAGTACTTC,CAFLAGGLSYEQYF
TRBV27,NA,NA,TRBJ1-2,TGTGCCAGCAGTCCATGGGCGGGGCGCGGCGGCTACACCTTC,CASSPWAGRGGYTF
TRBV11-2,NA,NA,TRBJ1-6,TGTGCCAGCAGCTTAGCTAGGCGGGGAGGGTCCTATAATTCACCCCTCCACTTT,CASSLARRGGSYNSPLHF
TRBV5-4,NA,NA,TRBJ1-2,TGTGCCAGCAGCTTCGCAGGGCGGATGGGTGGCTACACCTTC,CASSFAGRMGGYTF
TRBV10-1,TRBD1,NA,TRBJ1-3,TGCGCCAGCGGAAGGGACAGAGGAAACACCATATATTTT,CASGRDRGNTIYF
TRBV19,NA,once,TRBJ2-4,TGTGCCAGTAGGGAAGGGACAATAGCCAAAAACATTCAGTACTTC,CASREGTIAKNIQYF
TRBV11-2,TRBD2,NA,TRBJ2-2,TGTGCCAGCAGCAGGAGGCGCGGGAGTGGGACCGGGGAGCTGTTTTTT,CASSRRRGSGTGELFF
TRBV7-2,NA,NA,TRBJ1-2,TGTGCCAGCAGCCCCAGGAAGGATGGCTACACCTTC,CASSPRKDGYTF
TRBV28,TRBD2,NA,TRBJ2-1,TGTGCCAGCAGTTCCCCCGGGACTAGTCGTTACAATGAGCAGTTCTTC,CASSSPGTSRYNEQFF
TRBV14,NA,NA,TRBJ2-5,TGTGCCAGCAGCAAGAGCGGGAAGGGGGAAAAGACCCAGTACTTC,CASSKSGKGEKTQYF